Presented here are 12 T cell receptor beta chains from one specimen sequenced in a study of blood T cell repertoires in COVID-19. Assay: immunoSEQ multiplex PCR; the TCRdb copy retains only in-frame clones and omits some. The data hold 250,000 or so clones, with about 89% observed a single time. The sequenced material came from peripheral blood. These receptors originate from a middle-aged man with active or convalescent COVID-19.

The chain joins TRBV9 to TRBJ2-5, with 7 bases fitting TRBD2. CDR1 is SGDLS and CDR2 is YYNGEE in the germline V gene. V lost 4 bases and J lost 5; bases outside the gene matches: 14. The CDR3 loop spans 16 amino acids. CDR3 in DNA: TGTGCCAGCAGCTCCGGTGAGGCTAGCGGACGGGAGACCCAGTACTTC. It is translated as CASSSGEASGRETQYF.

In its sample, this clone was seen many times. V usage is TRBV19 and J usage is TRBJ1-6, with D possibly matching TRBD1 (6 bases). This CDR3 has 14 residues. In germline, CDR1 is LNHDA, CDR2 SQIVND (reference sequence). Trimming cost V 6 bases and J 5 bases, with 11 bases left between them. The CDR3 is CASSRGQNNSPLHF. The CDR3, as DNA: TGTGCCAGTAGCCGCGGACAGAATAATTCACCCCTCCACTTT.

This chain joins TRBV28 and TRBJ1-6; D is uncertain. Deletions cut 5 bases from V and 3 bases from J, with 14 bases between. The germline gives CDR1 MDHEN, CDR2 SYDVKM. This CDR3 has 16 residues. The chain's CDR3 is CASSAPTEGYNSPLHF. The CDR3 DNA sequence: TGTGCCAGCAGTGCTCCGACGGAGGGCTATAATTCACCCCTCCACTTT.

V and J are TRBV5-6 and TRBJ2-1, with 7 positions matching TRBD2. There are 16 residues in the CDR3. Unmatched junction bases numbered 8, after V lost 5 bases and J lost 0 bases. Germline V gene data show CDR1 as SGHDT and CDR2 as YYEEEE. The CDR3 DNA follows: TGTGCCAGCAGGGCTCCGGGCGGGGGCTCCTACAATGAGCAGTTCTTC. It specifies CASRAPGGGSYNEQFF.

The rearrangement joins TRBV3-1 (or the pseudogene TRBV3-2) to TRBJ1-1; 7 nucleotides line up with TRBD1. Trimming removed 4 bases from V and 0 bases from J; junction bases left unmatched: 5. The CDR3 has 15 amino acids. CDR1 and CDR2 from the germline V gene are LGHDT and YNNKEL (reference sequence). This CDR3 is CASSRAGTVNTEAFF. CDR3 DNA: TGTGCCAGCAGCCGAGCCGGGACAGTGAACACTGAAGCTTTCTTT.

V usage is TRBV10-2 and J usage is TRBJ2-3, with TRBD2 matching over 13 bases. The CDR3 extends over 15 amino acids. The V gene end was trimmed by 6 bases and the J gene end by 4 bases; junction bases not matched to a gene: 4. Looked up from germline, CDR1 is WSHSY and CDR2 is SAAADI. CDR3 in amino acids: CASSGLAGAADTQYF. CDR3 sequence (DNA): TGCGCCAGCAGCGGACTAGCGGGGGCCGCAGATACGCAGTATTTT.

This clone was recorded once. The J gene is TRBJ1-4, the V gene TRBV29-1, with TRBD1 identical over 7 bases. The germline gives CDR1 SQVTM, CDR2 ANQGSEA. The V segment lost 7 bases and the J segment 8 bases; nucleotides outside the gene matches: 7. The CDR3 has 12 amino acids. CDR3 in amino acids: CSARTGGEKLFF. In DNA, the CDR3 is TGCAGCGCTCGGACAGGCGGGGAAAAACTGTTTTTT.

V gene TRBV4-2 combines with J gene TRBJ2-1; D perhaps matches TRBD2 (5 bases). The CDR3 consists of 16 residues. The V and J ends lost 0 bases and 5 bases respectively, with 14 bases between them. Germline lookup yields CDR1 LGHNA and CDR2 YNFKEQ. The CDR3 nucleotides read TGTGCCAGCAGCCAAGATTATTGGAGCGGTAACAATGAGCAGTTCTTC. Translation: CASSQDYWSGNNEQFF.

This clone has a single count. V and J are TRBV6-2 or TRBV6-3 and TRBJ2-3; D ambiguous. Germline loops: CDR1 MNHEY, CDR2 SVGEGT. Between the trimmed V and J ends, which lost 0 bases and 2 bases, there was a span of 6 bases. This CDR3 is 14 amino acids long. DNA of the CDR3: TGTGCCAGCAGTTACTCCGACACCACAGATACGCAGTATTTT. Translated, it gives CASSYSDTTDTQYF.

CDR3 sequence: CASSLAQGTGGYTF. The CDR3 DNA reads TGCGCCAGCAGCTTGGCCCAGGGGACGGGCGGCTACACCTTC. The rearrangement uses TRBV5-1 and TRBJ1-2; a weak D match, TRBD1 (6 bases). In germline, CDR1 is SGHRS, CDR2 YFSETQ. The CDR3 is made up of 14 amino acids. V gave up 0 bases and J gave up 8 bases, with 14 bases separating them.

This chain links TRBV7-3 with TRBJ1-1; a weak D match, TRBD1 (5 bases). The CDR3 runs 13 residues. Germline-derived CDR1 and CDR2 are SGHTA and FQGTGA. The germline V and J ends were trimmed by 3 bases and 2 bases, with 7 bases remaining between them. Here the CDR3 DNA reads TGTGCCAGCAGCTTCCAGGGAAACACTGAAGCTTTCTTT. Encoded protein: CASSFQGNTEAFF.

This sequence joins TRBV3-1 (or the pseudogene TRBV3-2) and TRBJ2-7; D may be TRBD1 (5 bases). The CDR3 totals 14 residues. V lost 4 bases and J lost 2, with 12 bases in between. Germline CDR1 is LGHDT and CDR2 is YNNKEL (reference sequence). This CDR3 reads CASSRAGITYEQYF. Written as DNA, the CDR3 is TGTGCCAGCAGCCGCGCAGGGATTACCTACGAGCAGTACTTC.